This T cell receptor (beta chain) came from a study of blood T cell repertoires in COVID-19. For the study at large: Samples of COVID-19 (acute and convalescent) were obtained from the United States, Italy and Spain. Sample material is recorded as cDNA or gDNA derived from T cells, B-cell-depleted T cells, or PBMCs.

Per the germline V gene, CDR1 is SGHKS and CDR2 is YYEKEE (reference sequence). The V end lost 0 bases, the J end lost 1 base, and 16 bases lay between the germline ends. This CDR3 spans 17 amino acids. The authors' processing: Amplification of reference gene primers provided the estimated nucleated cell counts. The repertoire was sequenced with immunoSEQ multiplex PCR; TCRdb's copy has only in-frame clones and lacks some. V and J calls and clone size are given by that table; D and trimming were obtained from the DNA. The data contain 400,000 to 450,000 clones, 75% to 90% of them singletons. The sample comprised peripheral blood. The chain uses TRBV5-5 and TRBJ2-5; D might be TRBD2 (5 bases). This clonotype originated in a woman aged 30 to 39 with active or convalescent COVID-19. This CDR3 is CASSLVGQRAAQETQYF. The CDR3 DNA sequence: TGTGCCAGCAGCTTGGTAGGTCAGAGGGCAGCCCAAGAGACCCAGTACTTC.